These 12 T cell receptor beta chains were sequenced from one sample in a study of cytomegalovirus exposure and HLA in healthy donors. Use of 60 Vbeta and 13 Jbeta primers characterized the PCR. TCRdb's table, derived via immunoSEQ multiplex PCR, lists solely in-frame clones and lacks some. The sample includes approximately 100,000 clones, 74% of them seen just once. The sample consisted of PBMCs. The receptor source for this set is a man aged 45-65 years in good health and CMV-seropositive.

This chain uses TRBV5-1 with TRBJ2-7, with D perhaps matching TRBD1 (7 bases). There are 14 residues in the CDR3. Germline assignment: CDR1 SGHRS and CDR2 YFSETQ. Trimming pared 7 bases from V and 2 bases from J, leaving 16 bases between. DNA of the CDR3: TGCGCCAGCCGCAGGGGGGACTTAACCTACGAGCAGTACTTC. This encodes CASRRGDLTYEQYF.

This sequence joins TRBV5-1 and TRBJ2-7, with 10 bases fitting TRBD2. The germline gives CDR1 SGHRS, CDR2 YFSETQ. V was pared by 2 bases and J by 3 bases, with 5 bases of the junction left unmatched. This CDR3 contains 15 residues. This CDR3 is CASSFKAGGLYEQYF. The CDR3 DNA reads as TGCGCCAGCAGCTTCAAAGCGGGGGGGCTCTACGAGCAGTACTTC.

This clone was seen only a few times. This CDR3 reads CASSPDRALRGGTDTQYF. CDR3 DNA: TGCGCCAGCAGCCCGGACAGGGCCCTCAGAGGGGGCACAGATACGCAGTATTTT. This chain joins TRBV10-1 and TRBJ2-3, with 8 bases identical to TRBD1. Germline V gene lookup returns CDR1 WNHNN and CDR2 SYGVQD (reference sequence). The CDR3 runs 18 residues. The V segment lost 6 bases and the J segment 1 base; nucleotides outside the gene matches: 15.

The chain uses TRBV4-2 and TRBJ1-3; 7 positions agree with TRBD1. The V segment lost 1 base and the J segment 6 bases; nucleotides outside the gene matches: 6. Germline-derived CDR1 and CDR2 are LGHNA and YNFKEQ. The CDR3 spans 15 residues. CDR3 bases: TGTGCCAGCAGCCAAGGACAGGGATTGGAAAACACCATATATTTT. Its protein is CASSQGQGLENTIYF.

The chain employs TRBV7-2 and TRBJ2-7; tentatively, D is TRBD2 (7 bases). V was pared by 8 bases and J by 6 bases, with 20 bases between. The CDR3 spans 14 residues. CDR1 and CDR2 (germline): SGHTA, FQGNSA. This CDR3 is CASRTRGASGEQYF. CDR3 nucleotide sequence: TGTGCCAGCCGCACCCGGGGGGCGAGTGGCGAGCAGTACTTC.

The chain combines TRBV5-6 with TRBJ2-5, with TRBD2 identical over 7 bases. CDR3 size: 14 residues. Germline CDR1 is SGHDT and CDR2 is YYEEEE. Trimming took 0 bases from V and 4 from J; bases not matched to a gene: 3. CDR3 DNA sequence: TGTGCCAGCAGCTTGGGACCGGGGGGAGAGACCCAGTACTTC. This codes for CASSLGPGGETQYF.

This clone was observed a few times. This rearrangement joins TRBV7-3 to TRBJ1-1; 9 bases fit TRBD1. The CDR3 length is 15 residues. With V trimmed by 5 bases and J by 3 bases, 7 bases remained unmatched. Germline V gene lookup returns CDR1 SGHTA and CDR2 FQGTGA. The CDR3 bases are TGTGCCAGCAGCAAAACAGGGGGCCCAGACACTGAAGCTTTCTTT. As protein: CASSKTGGPDTEAFF.

This chain joins TRBV27 and TRBJ2-3; D is perhaps TRBD2 (6 bases). Germline V CDR1 and CDR2: MNHEY, SMNVEV (reference sequence). The germline V and J ends were trimmed by 2 bases and 0 bases, with 15 bases remaining between them. This CDR3 spans 17 amino acids. The CDR3: CASSLAGRIRSTDTQYF. CDR3 bases: TGTGCCAGCAGTTTAGCGGGACGAATACGTAGCACAGATACGCAGTATTTT.

This clone came up once. V is TRBV5-1 and J is TRBJ1-1, with D unresolved. Germline CDR1 is SGHRS and CDR2 is YFSETQ. The CDR3 covers 13 residues. Deletions cut 2 bases from V and 1 base from J, with 6 bases between. CDR3 DNA: TGCGCCAGCAGCTTTACAGCGAACACTGAAGCTTTCTTT. This sequence encodes CASSFTANTEAFF.

The CDR3 loop is CASSSGTVQDTQYF. CDR3 DNA: TGTGCCAGCAGTTCCGGGACAGTTCAAGATACGCAGTATTTT. This chain uses TRBV5-4 with TRBJ2-3; the match to TRBD1 covers 7 bases. Unmatched junction bases numbered 8, after V lost 5 bases and J lost 5 bases. CDR3 size: 14 residues. CDR1 is SGHNT, CDR2 YYREEE, per germline (reference sequence).

V usage is TRBV19 and J usage is TRBJ2-5; D is unresolved. V was trimmed by 1 base and J by 4 bases, leaving 13 bases between them. The CDR3 length is 15 residues. Per the germline V gene, CDR1 is LNHDA and CDR2 is SQIVND (reference sequence). The CDR3 nucleotides are TGTGCCAGTAGTATAGGTGTCGAGGCCGGAGAGACCCAGTACTTC. Its translation: CASSIGVEAGETQYF. The variable domain in full, with the rest retrieved from reference TRBV19 and TRBJ2-5, is DGGITQSPKYLFRKEGQNVTLSCEQNLNHDAMYWYRQDPGQGLRLIYYSQIVNDFQKGDIAEGYSVSREKKESFPLTVTSAQKNPTAFYLCASSIGVEAGETQYFGPGTRLLVL.

The chain combines TRBV5-1 with TRBJ2-3; the match to TRBD1 covers 8 bases. Germline-derived CDR1 and CDR2 are SGHRS and YFSETQ. Trimming took 4 bases from V and 6 from J; bases not matched to a gene: 7. This CDR3 has 14 residues. This CDR3 is CASSPGQGADTQYF. The DNA of the CDR3 is TGCGCCAGCAGCCCCGGACAGGGAGCCGATACGCAGTATTTT. Looking up the rest from reference TRBV5-1 and TRBJ2-3 gives the full variable domain: KAGVTQTPRYLIKTRGQQVTLSCSPISGHRSVSWYQQTPGQGLQFLFEYFSETQRNKGNFPGRFSGRQFSNSRSEMNVSTLELGDSALYLCASSPGQGADTQYFGPGTRLTVL.